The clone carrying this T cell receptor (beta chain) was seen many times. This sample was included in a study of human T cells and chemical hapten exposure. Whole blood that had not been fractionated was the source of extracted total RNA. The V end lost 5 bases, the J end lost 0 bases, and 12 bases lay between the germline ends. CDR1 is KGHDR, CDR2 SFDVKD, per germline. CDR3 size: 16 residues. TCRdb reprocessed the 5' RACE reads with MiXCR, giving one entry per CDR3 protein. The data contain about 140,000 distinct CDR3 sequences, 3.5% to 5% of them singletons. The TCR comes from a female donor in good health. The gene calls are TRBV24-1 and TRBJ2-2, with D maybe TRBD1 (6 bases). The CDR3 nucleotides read TGTGCCACCAGTGGGGGACACGAGTCGAACACCGGGGAGCTGTTTTTT. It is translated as CATSGGHESNTGELFF.